The subject of this entry is one T cell receptor beta chain. This CDR3 is built from 15 residues. V dropped 5 bases and J dropped 3; count of bases not matched to a gene: 9. Germline V gene data show CDR1 as LNHDA and CDR2 as SQIVND (reference sequence). This sample was included in a study of T cell responses to AZD1222 COVID-19 vaccine. Clones were read by immunoSEQ multiplex PCR, and TCRdb kept only the in-frame ones, dropping some. The sample shows about 180,000 clones, about nine tenths of them seen only once. The sequencing used peripheral blood, collected on day 0 of AZD1222 vaccination. The chain joins TRBV19 to TRBJ2-5, with 7 nucleotides matching TRBD1. The TCR sequence derives from an adult in good health. The CDR3: CASSPLRGTEETQYF. As DNA, the CDR3 is TGTGCCAGTAGTCCGTTACGTGGGACAGAAGAGACCCAGTACTTC.